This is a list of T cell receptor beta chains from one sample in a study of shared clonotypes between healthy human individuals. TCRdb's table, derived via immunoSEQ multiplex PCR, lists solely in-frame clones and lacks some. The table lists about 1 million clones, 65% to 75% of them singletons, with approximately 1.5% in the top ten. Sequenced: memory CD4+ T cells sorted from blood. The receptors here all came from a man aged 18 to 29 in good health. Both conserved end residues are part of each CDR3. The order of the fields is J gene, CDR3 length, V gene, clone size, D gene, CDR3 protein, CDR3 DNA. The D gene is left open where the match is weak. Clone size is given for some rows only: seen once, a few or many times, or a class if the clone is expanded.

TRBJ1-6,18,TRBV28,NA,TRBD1,CASSLLSGGATGVSPLHF,TGTGCCAGCAGTTTACTTTCCGGGGGAGCGACAGGGGTTTCACCCCTCCACTTT
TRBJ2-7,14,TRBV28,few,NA,CASSPGTDPRFQYF,TGTGCCAGCAGCCCGGGGACCGATCCTAGATTTCAGTACTTC
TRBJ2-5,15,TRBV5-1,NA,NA,CASSLSFGASETQYF,TGCGCCAGCAGCTTAAGTTTCGGGGCTTCAGAGACCCAGTACTTC
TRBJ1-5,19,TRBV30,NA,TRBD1,CAWSIPDRVRPGVSQPQHF,TGTGCCTGGAGTATCCCCGACAGGGTTAGGCCGGGGGTGAGTCAGCCCCAGCATTTT
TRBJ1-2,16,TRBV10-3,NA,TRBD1,CAISGLSPQGLDGYTF,TGTGCCATCAGTGGCCTGTCTCCACAGGGGTTGGATGGCTACACCTTC
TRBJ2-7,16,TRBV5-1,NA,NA,CASSSSYGLSPYEQYF,TGCGCCAGCAGCTCTTCATACGGACTTTCCCCCTACGAGCAGTACTTC
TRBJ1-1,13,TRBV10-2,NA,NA,CATLPPMNTEAFF,TGCGCCACCCTACCCCCCATGAACACTGAAGCTTTCTTT
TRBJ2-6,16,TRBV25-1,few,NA,CASSDSGKPGANVLTF,TGTGCCAGCAGTGATTCGGGGAAGCCTGGGGCCAACGTCCTGACTTTC
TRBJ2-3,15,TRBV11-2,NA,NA,CASSFGPGSRDTQYF,TGTGCCAGCAGCTTCGGGCCCGGTTCCAGGGATACGCAGTATTTT
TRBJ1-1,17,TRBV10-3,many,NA,CAISELRTGPMNTEAFF,TGTGCCATCAGTGAGTTAAGGACGGGGCCTATGAACACTGAAGCTTTCTTT